The T cell receptor (beta chain) described here comes from a study of beta chain features in type 1 diabetes. Trimming removed 6 bases from V and 4 bases from J; junction bases left unmatched: 9. The CDR3 runs 15 residues. Germline values: CDR1 LNHDA, CDR2 SQIVND (reference sequence). All of the isolated RNA was reverse transcribed, so expressed TCRB transcripts were sequenced. Sequenced by immunoSEQ multiplex PCR; TCRdb stores in-frame clones only, minus some. Here the sample spans some 150,000 clones, 8% to 13% being singletons. This clone was picked up many times. This receptor was taken from a man aged 18 to 35 in good health. The specimen sequenced was naive CD4+ T cells from blood. The chain is built from TRBV19 and TRBJ2-3; 8 bases line up with TRBD2. The CDR3 here is CASRASGGPSDTQYF. CDR3 sequence (DNA): TGTGCCAGTAGGGCGAGCGGGGGTCCTTCAGATACGCAGTATTTT.